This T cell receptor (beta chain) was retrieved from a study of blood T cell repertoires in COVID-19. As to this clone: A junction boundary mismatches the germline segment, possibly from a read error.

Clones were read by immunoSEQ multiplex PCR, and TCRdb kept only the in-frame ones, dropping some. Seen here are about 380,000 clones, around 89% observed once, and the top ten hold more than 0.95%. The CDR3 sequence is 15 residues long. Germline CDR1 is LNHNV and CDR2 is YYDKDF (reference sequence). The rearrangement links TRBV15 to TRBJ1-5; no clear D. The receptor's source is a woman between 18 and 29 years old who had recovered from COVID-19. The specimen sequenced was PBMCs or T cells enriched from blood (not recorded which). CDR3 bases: TGTGCCACCACCAGAGACGTCTCGGGCAATCAGCCCCAGCATTTT. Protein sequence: CATTRDVSGNQPQHF.